This T cell receptor beta chain derives from a study of T cells in localized non-small cell lung cancer. Study-level findings and limits: A median of about 50 clones ranked among the top 100 in tumor appeared in adjacent lung.

As for this clone: Its target is unknown.

The repertoire was sequenced with immunoSEQ multiplex PCR; TCRdb's copy has only in-frame clones and lacks some. Of about 20,000 clones in the sample, about 87% were seen once. Germline values: CDR1 SQVTM, CDR2 ANQGSEA. There are 14 residues in the CDR3. Between the trimmed V and J ends, which lost 4 bases and 0 bases, there was a span of 11 bases. The sequence derives from a male donor older than 55 with stage I squamous cell lung carcinoma. The chain couples TRBV29-1 to TRBJ2-3; D might be TRBD1 or TRBD2, each matching 5 bases. The sequences come from peripheral blood, collected before any cancer treatment. In DNA form, the CDR3 reads TGCAGCGTTGTGGGGACGAAAAGCACAGATACGCAGTATTTT. It encodes CSVVGTKSTDTQYF.